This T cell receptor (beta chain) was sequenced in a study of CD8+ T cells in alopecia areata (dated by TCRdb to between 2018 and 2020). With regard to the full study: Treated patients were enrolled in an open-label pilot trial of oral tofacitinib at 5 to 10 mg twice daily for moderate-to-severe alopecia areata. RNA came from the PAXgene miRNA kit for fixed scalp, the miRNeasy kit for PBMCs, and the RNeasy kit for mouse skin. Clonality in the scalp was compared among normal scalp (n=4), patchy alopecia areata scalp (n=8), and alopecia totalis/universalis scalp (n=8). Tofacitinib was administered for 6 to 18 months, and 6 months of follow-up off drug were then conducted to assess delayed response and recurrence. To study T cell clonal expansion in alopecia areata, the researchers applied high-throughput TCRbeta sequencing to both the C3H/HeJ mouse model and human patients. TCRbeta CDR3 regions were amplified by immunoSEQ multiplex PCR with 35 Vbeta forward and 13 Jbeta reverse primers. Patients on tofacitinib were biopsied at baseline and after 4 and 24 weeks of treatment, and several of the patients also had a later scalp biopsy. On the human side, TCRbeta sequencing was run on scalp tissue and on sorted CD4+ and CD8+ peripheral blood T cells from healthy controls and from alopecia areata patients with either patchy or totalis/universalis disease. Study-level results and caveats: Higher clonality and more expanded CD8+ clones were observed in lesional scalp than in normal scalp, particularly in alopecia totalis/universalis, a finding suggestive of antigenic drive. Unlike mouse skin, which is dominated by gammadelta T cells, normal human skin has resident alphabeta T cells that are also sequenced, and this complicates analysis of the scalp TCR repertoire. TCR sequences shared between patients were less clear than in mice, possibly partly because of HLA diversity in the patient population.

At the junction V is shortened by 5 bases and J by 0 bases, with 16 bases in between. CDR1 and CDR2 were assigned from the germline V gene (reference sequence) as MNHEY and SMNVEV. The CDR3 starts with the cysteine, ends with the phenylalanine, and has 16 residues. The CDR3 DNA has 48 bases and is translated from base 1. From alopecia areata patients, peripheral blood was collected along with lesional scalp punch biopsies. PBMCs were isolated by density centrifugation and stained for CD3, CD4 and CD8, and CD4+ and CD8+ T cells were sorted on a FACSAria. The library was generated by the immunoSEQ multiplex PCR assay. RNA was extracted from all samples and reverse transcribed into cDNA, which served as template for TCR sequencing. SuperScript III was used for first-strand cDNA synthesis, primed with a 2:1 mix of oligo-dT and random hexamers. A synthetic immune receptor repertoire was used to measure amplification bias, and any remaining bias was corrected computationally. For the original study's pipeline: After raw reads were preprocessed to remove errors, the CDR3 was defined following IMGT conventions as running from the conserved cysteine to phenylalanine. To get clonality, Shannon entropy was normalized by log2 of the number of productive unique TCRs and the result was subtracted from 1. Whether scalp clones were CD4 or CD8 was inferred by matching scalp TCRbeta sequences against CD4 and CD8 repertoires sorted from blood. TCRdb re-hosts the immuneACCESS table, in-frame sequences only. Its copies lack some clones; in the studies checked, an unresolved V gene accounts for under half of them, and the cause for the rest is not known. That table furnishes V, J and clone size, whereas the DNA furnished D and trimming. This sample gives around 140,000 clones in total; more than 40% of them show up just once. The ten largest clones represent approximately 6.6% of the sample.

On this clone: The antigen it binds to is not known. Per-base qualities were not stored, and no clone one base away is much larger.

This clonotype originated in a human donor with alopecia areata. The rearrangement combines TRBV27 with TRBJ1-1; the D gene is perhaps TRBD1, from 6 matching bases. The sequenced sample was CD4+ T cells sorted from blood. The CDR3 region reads CASSPTSTGLNTEAFF. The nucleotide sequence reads TGTGCCAGCAGTCCGACCTCCACAGGGTTGAACACTGAAGCTTTCTTT.